This T cell receptor beta chain was captured by sequencing in a study of blood T cells in healthy people across ages. CDR1 DFQATT and CDR2 SNEGSKA come from the germline V gene (reference sequence). J lost 2 bases, V lost 5 bases, and 6 bases had no gene match. There are 14 residues in the CDR3. The second PCR ran about 6 to 12 cycles with a sample-barcoded 5' primer and J-beta primers. One entry per CDR3 protein, called by TCRdb with MiXCR from the 5' RACE reads. The sample carries over 600,000 distinct CDR3 sequences, over 40% recorded once. Of note for this clonotype: Its antigen is undetermined.

Study-wide results and limits: Unknown donor CMV status possibly confounded expanded clonotype changes.

Sequences were obtained from blood. This TCR came from an elderly man in good health. J is TRBJ1-5 and V is TRBV20-1; 7 nucleotides agree with TRBD1. CDR3 loop: CSASQGFGNQPQHF. CDR3 DNA sequence: TGCAGTGCTTCACAGGGGTTTGGCAATCAGCCCCAGCATTTT.